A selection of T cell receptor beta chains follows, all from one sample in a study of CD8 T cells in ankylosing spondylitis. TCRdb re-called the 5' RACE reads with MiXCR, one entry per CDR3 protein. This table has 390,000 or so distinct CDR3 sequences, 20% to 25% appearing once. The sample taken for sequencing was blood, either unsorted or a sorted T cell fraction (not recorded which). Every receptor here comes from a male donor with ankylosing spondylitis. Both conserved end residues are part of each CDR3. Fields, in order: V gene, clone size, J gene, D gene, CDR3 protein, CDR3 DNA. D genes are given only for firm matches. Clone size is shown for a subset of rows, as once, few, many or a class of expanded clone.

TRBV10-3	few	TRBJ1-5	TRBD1	CATNRGTGQPQHF	TGTGCCACCAACAGGGGAACGGGCCAGCCCCAGCATTTT
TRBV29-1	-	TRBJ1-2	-	CSVTRGENYGYTF	TGCAGCGTCACCAGGGGCGAAAACTATGGCTACACCTTC
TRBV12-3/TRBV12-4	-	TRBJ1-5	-	CASRTWNDEAQPQHF	TGTGCCAGCAGGACCTGGAATGATGAGGCTCAGCCCCAGCATTTT
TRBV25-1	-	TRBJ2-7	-	CASSRGAFDSYEQYF	TGTGCCAGCAGCCGCGGAGCGTTCGACTCCTACGAGCAGTACTTC
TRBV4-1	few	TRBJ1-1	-	CASSQVPGVDTEAFF	TGCGCCAGCAGCCAAGTTCCAGGAGTTGACACTGAAGCTTTCTTT
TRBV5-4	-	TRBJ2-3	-	CASSWTFSPDTQYF	TGTGCCAGCAGTTGGACCTTCTCACCAGATACGCAGTATTTT
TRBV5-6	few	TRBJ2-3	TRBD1	CASSSQGAGTDTQYF	TGTGCCAGCAGCTCACAGGGGGCTGGCACAGATACGCAGTATTTT
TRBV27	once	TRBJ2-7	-	CASSFSPGPYEQYF	TGTGCCAGCAGTTTCTCTCCAGGGCCCTACGAGCAGTACTTC
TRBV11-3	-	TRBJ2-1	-	CASSLVSIYNEQFF	TGTGCCAGCAGCTTAGTTTCAATTTACAATGAGCAGTTCTTC
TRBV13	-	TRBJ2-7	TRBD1	CASSFGQGFYEQYF	TGTGCCAGCAGCTTCGGACAGGGATTCTACGAGCAGTACTTC
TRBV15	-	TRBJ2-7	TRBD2	CATSRETSGNYEQYF	TGTGCCACCAGCAGAGAGACTAGCGGGAACTACGAGCAGTACTTC
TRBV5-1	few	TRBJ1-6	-	CASREEGKPLHF	TGCGCCAGCAGAGAGGAGGGAAAGCCCCTCCACTTT
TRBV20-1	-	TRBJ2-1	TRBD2	CSARLAGNYNEQFF	TGCAGTGCTAGACTAGCGGGAAACTACAATGAGCAGTTCTTC
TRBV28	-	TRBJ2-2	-	CASRLPGLLAGELFF	TGTGCCAGCAGGCTACCGGGACTCCTCGCCGGGGAGCTGTTTTTT
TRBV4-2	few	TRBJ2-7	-	CASSQNVLANEQYF	TGTGCCAGCAGCCAAAATGTTTTAGCGAACGAGCAGTACTTC
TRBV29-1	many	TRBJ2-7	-	CSAEVPGASYEQYF	TGCAGCGCCGAAGTGCCCGGAGCATCCTACGAGCAGTACTTC
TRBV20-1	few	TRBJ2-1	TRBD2	CSAVSGESSYNEQFF	TGCAGTGCTGTGAGCGGGGAAAGCTCCTACAATGAGCAGTTCTTC
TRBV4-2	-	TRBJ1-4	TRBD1	CASSLTRTGATNEKLFF	TGTGCCAGCAGCCTAACGCGGACAGGGGCAACTAATGAAAAACTGTTTTTT
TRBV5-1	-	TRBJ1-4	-	CASSLGALLRSKLFF	TGCGCCAGCAGCTTGGGGGCCCTTCTCCGATCAAAACTGTTTTTT
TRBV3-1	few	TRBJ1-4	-	CASSQEGTATNEKLFF	TGTGCCAGCAGCCAAGAGGGTACAGCAACTAATGAAAAACTGTTTTTT
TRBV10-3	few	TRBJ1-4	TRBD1	CAISGTGANEKLFF	TGTGCCATCAGTGGGACAGGGGCAAATGAAAAACTGTTTTTT
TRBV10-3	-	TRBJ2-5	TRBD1	CAIGRTDRGPETQYF	TGTGCCATCGGGAGGACGGACAGGGGACCAGAGACCCAGTACTTC
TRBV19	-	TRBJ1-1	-	CASSSSYRTNTEAFF	TGTGCCAGTAGTAGTTCCTACAGAACGAACACTGAAGCTTTCTTT
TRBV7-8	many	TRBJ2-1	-	CASSLSVSYNEQFF	TGTGCCAGCAGCTTAAGCGTTTCCTACAATGAGCAGTTCTTC
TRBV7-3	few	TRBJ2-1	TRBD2	CASSKGVLAGAFNEQFF	TGTGCCAGCAGCAAAGGTGTACTAGCGGGTGCCTTCAATGAGCAGTTCTTC
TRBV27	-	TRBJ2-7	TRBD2	CASSRVLEGLAGGSYEQYF	TGTGCCAGCAGTAGGGTTCTCGAGGGACTAGCGGGAGGCTCCTACGAGCAGTACTTC
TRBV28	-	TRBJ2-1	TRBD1	CASTAAGGDEQFF	TGTGCCAGCACCGCCGCAGGGGGCGATGAGCAGTTCTTC
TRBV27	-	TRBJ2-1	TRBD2	CASRPAGEWNEQFF	TGTGCCAGCAGGCCAGCGGGAGAGTGGAATGAGCAGTTCTTC
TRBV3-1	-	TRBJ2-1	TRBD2	CASSQGSGRVNEQFF	TGTGCCAGCAGCCAAGGTAGCGGGAGGGTCAATGAGCAGTTCTTC
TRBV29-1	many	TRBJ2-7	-	CSVSDMGPYEQYF	TGCAGCGTCAGCGACATGGGCCCCTACGAGCAGTACTTC
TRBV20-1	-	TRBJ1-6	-	CSARDGRPLHF	TGCAGTGCTAGAGATGGGAGACCCCTCCACTTT
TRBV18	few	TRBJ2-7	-	CASSKERTTYEQYF	TGTGCCAGCTCCAAAGAACGGACAACCTACGAGCAGTACTTC
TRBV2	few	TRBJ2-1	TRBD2	CASSEVGLAGYEQFF	TGTGCCAGCAGTGAAGTCGGGTTAGCGGGATATGAGCAGTTCTTC
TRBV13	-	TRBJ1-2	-	CASSLGLPDQGYTF	TGTGCCAGCAGCTTAGGCCTCCCGGACCAGGGCTACACCTTC
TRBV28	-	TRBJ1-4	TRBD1	CASSLWGQGDEKLFF	TGTGCCAGCAGTTTATGGGGACAGGGAGATGAAAAACTGTTTTTT
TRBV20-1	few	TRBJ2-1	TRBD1	CSARRQGDEQFF	TGCAGTGCTAGACGTCAGGGGGATGAGCAGTTCTTC
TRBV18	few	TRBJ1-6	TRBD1	CASSFGTVENSPLHF	TGTGCCAGCTCCTTCGGGACAGTTGAGAATTCACCCCTCCACTTT
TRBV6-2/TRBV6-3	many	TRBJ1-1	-	CASTMNTEAFF	TGTGCCAGCACCATGAACACTGAAGCTTTCTTT
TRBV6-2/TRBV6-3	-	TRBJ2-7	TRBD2	CASRISGTSVSYEQYF	TGTGCCAGCAGAATATCCGGGACTAGCGTCTCCTACGAGCAGTACTTC
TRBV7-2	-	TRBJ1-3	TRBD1	CASSLTGGRNTIYF	TGTGCCAGCAGCTTAACAGGGGGCAGAAACACCATATATTTT
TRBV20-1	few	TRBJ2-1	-	CSARDQSTSYNEQFF	TGCAGTGCTAGAGATCAAAGTACCTCCTACAATGAGCAGTTCTTC
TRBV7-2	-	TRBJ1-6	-	CASSLVDYNSPLHF	TGTGCCAGCAGCTTGGTAGACTATAATTCACCCCTCCACTTT
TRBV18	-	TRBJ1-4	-	CASSPAEFEKLFF	TGTGCCAGCTCACCTGCGGAGTTTGAAAAACTGTTTTTT
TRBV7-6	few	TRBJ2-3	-	CASSLNRASDTQYF	TGTGCCAGCAGCCTGAACAGGGCTTCAGATACGCAGTATTTT
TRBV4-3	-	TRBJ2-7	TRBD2	CASSQSGSGTYEQYF	TGCGCCAGCAGCCAGAGCGGGAGTGGAACCTACGAGCAGTACTTC
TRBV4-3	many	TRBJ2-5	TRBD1	CASSQGQGGETQYF	TGCGCCAGCAGCCAGGGACAGGGGGGTGAGACCCAGTACTTC
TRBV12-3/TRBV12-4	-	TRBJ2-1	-	CASSLDRYDNEQFF	TGTGCCAGCAGTTTAGACAGGTACGACAATGAGCAGTTCTTC
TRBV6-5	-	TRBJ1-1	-	CASSYGGSTTEAFF	TGTGCCAGCAGTTACGGGGGGTCGACCACTGAAGCTTTCTTT
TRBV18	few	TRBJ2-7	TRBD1	CASSETGGLYEQYF	TGTGCCAGCTCAGAGACAGGGGGCTTGTACGAGCAGTACTTC
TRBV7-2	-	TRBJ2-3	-	CASRQRGETQYF	TGTGCCAGCAGACAAAGGGGGGAGACGCAGTATTTT
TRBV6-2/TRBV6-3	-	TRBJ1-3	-	CASQGSGNTIYF	TGTGCCAGTCAAGGATCTGGAAACACCATATATTTT
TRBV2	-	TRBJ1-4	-	CASSEVRQGGEKLFF	TGTGCCAGCAGTGAAGTTCGCCAGGGTGGTGAAAAACTGTTTTTT
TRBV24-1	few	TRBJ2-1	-	CATSGAGAHNEQFF	TGTGCCACCAGCGGGGCAGGGGCCCACAATGAGCAGTTCTTC
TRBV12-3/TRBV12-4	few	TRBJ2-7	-	CASSLRRYEQYF	TGTGCCAGCAGTTTACGCAGGTACGAGCAGTACTTC
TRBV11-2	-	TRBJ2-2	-	CASSLRTPNTGELFF	TGTGCCAGCAGCTTAAGGACACCGAACACCGGGGAGCTGTTTTTT
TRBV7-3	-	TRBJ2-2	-	CASSPRPPGFETGELFF	TGTGCCAGCAGCCCAAGACCACCAGGTTTTGAGACCGGGGAGCTGTTTTTT
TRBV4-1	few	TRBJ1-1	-	CASSQDLAYTEAFF	TGCGCCAGCAGCCAAGATTTGGCGTACACTGAAGCTTTCTTT
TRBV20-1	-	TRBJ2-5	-	CSARDGTGEETQYF	TGCAGTGCTAGAGATGGCACAGGAGAAGAGACCCAGTACTTC
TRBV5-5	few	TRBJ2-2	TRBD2	CASSLVAGGYTGELFF	TGTGCCAGCAGCTTGGTTGCGGGAGGGTACACCGGGGAGCTGTTTTTT
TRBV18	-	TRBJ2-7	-	CASSPGHLSSYEQYF	TGTGCCAGCTCACCAGGACACTTGAGCTCCTACGAGCAGTACTTC